Shown below are 29 T cell receptor beta chains from a single sample sequenced in a study of T cells in tuberculosis. Only in-frame clones appear in the TCRdb table, and some are missing; sequencing was by immunoSEQ multiplex PCR. The sample holds some 7,900 clones, over 90% seen once. What was sequenced was PBMCs. The source is an adult with tuberculosis.

The genes are TRBV21-1 and TRBJ2-3; the table assigns TRBD2, which was not confirmed against the DNA. TRBV21-1 is a recognized pseudogene. The CDR3 sequence is 16 residues long. CDR3 loop: CASSRTGGGSLDTQYF. The CDR3 DNA is TGTGCCAGCAGCCGTACGGGCGGAGGGAGTTTAGATACGCAGTATTTT.

This clone turned up a few times. J is TRBJ2-5 and V is TRBV5-1; tentatively, D is TRBD1 (5 bases). This CDR3 region has 14 residues. CDR1 and CDR2 (germline): SGHRS, YFSETQ. With 4 bases removed from V and 2 bases from J, the gap between germline ends came to 12 bases. The CDR3 sequence is CASSPRVHQETQYF. The DNA for the CDR3 is TGCGCCAGCAGCCCCAGGGTTCATCAAGAGACCCAGTACTTC.

The chain combines TRBV4-1 with TRBJ2-5, with 8 bases aligning to TRBD1. V gave up 6 bases and J gave up 7 bases; unmatched junction bases: 4. The CDR3 has 12 amino acids. Germline values: CDR1 MGHRA, CDR2 YSYEKL. As DNA, the CDR3 is TGCGCCAGCAGGGGACAGGAGGGGACCCAGTACTTC. Protein: CASRGQEGTQYF.

This clone is a singleton in its sample. The J gene is TRBJ2-7, the V gene TRBV27, with TRBD1 matching 8 bases. Unmatched junction bases numbered 11, after V lost 6 bases and J lost 4 bases. CDR1 MNHEY and CDR2 SMNVEV come from the germline V gene (reference sequence). CDR3 length: 15 amino acids. CDR3 sequence reads: CASRPRPGQVYEQYF. The CDR3 DNA reads as TGTGCCAGCAGACCCCGTCCGGGACAGGTATACGAGCAGTACTTC.

The chain links TRBV18 to TRBJ2-7; TRBD1 aligns across 9 bases. Trimming at V came to 2 bases and at J to 6 bases, leaving 5 bases not matched to a gene. Germline lookup yields CDR1 KGHSH and CDR2 LQKENI. There are 14 residues in the CDR3. The CDR3 sequence: CASSPGTGRGEQYF. The CDR3 DNA reads as TGTGCCAGCTCACCAGGGACAGGGAGGGGCGAGCAGTACTTC.

V usage is TRBV5-4 and J usage is TRBJ2-7, with 15 positions matching TRBD2. With V trimmed by 3 bases and J by 4 bases, 2 bases remained unmatched. Germline V gene data show CDR1 as SGHNT and CDR2 as YYREEE (reference sequence). The CDR3 covers 15 residues. CDR3 sequence (DNA): TGTGCCAGCAGCTCCGGGACTAGCGGGGGGTACGAGCAGTACTTC. Its translation: CASSSGTSGGYEQYF.

The V call is TRBV20-1, the J call TRBJ2-5; D ambiguous. The better agreement between TRBJ2-7 and the DNA end casts doubt on the J call. The length of the CDR3 is 11 residues. Germline V CDR1 and CDR2: DFQATT, SNEGSKA (reference sequence). CDR3 in amino acids: CSAKVSHEQYF. For the CDR3, the DNA is TGCAGTGCTAAAGTGAGCCACGAGCAGTACTTC.

This clone was observed a handful of times. The CDR3 sequence is CASSQQGTGGNYGYTF. The CDR3 DNA reads as TGTGCCAGCAGCCAACAGGGGACAGGGGGAAACTATGGCTACACCTTC. The J gene is TRBJ1-2, the V gene TRBV7-9; 11 positions agree with TRBD1. This CDR3 has 16 amino acids. After removal of 5 bases from V and 2 bases from J, the junction contained 7 bases not matched to a gene. Germline CDR1 is SEHNR and CDR2 is FQNEAQ (reference sequence). The full variable domain, with the rest looked up from reference TRBV7-9 and TRBJ1-2, is DTGVSQNPRHKITKRGQNVTFRCDPISEHNRLYWYRQTLGQGPEFLTYFQNEAQLEKSRLLSDRFSAERPKGSFSTLEIQRTEQGDSAMYLCASSQQGTGGNYGYTFGSGTRLTVV.

The chain has TRBV5-6 and TRBJ2-3, with a possible D match to TRBD1 (5 bases). This CDR3 region has 12 residues. Germline loops: CDR1 SGHDT, CDR2 YYEEEE. V lost 5 bases and J lost 3, with 7 bases in between. This CDR3 is CASSSGTDTQYF. In DNA form, the CDR3 reads TGTGCCAGCAGTTCAGGGACAGATACGCAGTATTTT.

The J gene is TRBJ2-7, the V gene TRBV9, with D tentatively TRBD2 (6 bases). The V gene lost 0 bases and the J gene lost 3 bases, with 16 bases spanning the gap. Germline V CDR1 and CDR2: SGDLS, YYNGEE. CDR3 length equals 16 residues. The CDR3: CASSVGGGTGVYEQYF. The CDR3 DNA follows: TGTGCCAGCAGCGTAGGCGGTGGGACGGGGGTCTACGAGCAGTACTTC.

The table lists this clone with a count of one. The genes are TRBV2 and TRBJ2-5, with D tentatively TRBD2 (6 bases). Trimming removed 7 bases at V and 1 base at J, with 10 bases between. The germline gives CDR1 SNHLY, CDR2 FYNNEI. The CDR3 consists of 13 residues. DNA of the CDR3: TGTGCCAGCATCCGGGACTCCCAAGAGACCCAGTACTTC. Protein product: CASIRDSQETQYF.

In DNA, the CDR3 is TGTGCCAGCAGCTTTACCTCCGGCGGGGAGCTGTTTTTT. This encodes CASSFTSGGELFF. The V and J genes are TRBV7-9 and TRBJ2-2; D is unclear. Trimming shortened V by 3 bases and J by 7 bases, and 9 bases separated the two germline ends. The CDR3 has 13 amino acids. Germline-derived CDR1 and CDR2 are SEHNR and FQNEAQ (reference sequence).

CDR3 region: CASGLVLAGGSYNEQFF. The CDR3 coding sequence is TGTGCTAGTGGTTTGGTACTAGCGGGGGGATCCTACAATGAGCAGTTCTTC. The genes are TRBV12-5 and TRBJ2-1, with TRBD2 matching over 12 bases. The ends lost 0 bases at V and 1 base at J; junction bases unmatched: 1. CDR1 is LGHNT and CDR2 is FRNRAP in the germline V gene. This CDR3 has 17 residues.

This clone was counted a single time. V and J are TRBV14 and TRBJ1-3; possibly TRBD1 for D (6 bases). Trimming stripped 3 bases from V and 0 bases from J, with 18 bases between. The CDR3 covers 18 residues. Germline V CDR1 and CDR2: SGHDN, FVKESK. The CDR3 DNA sequence: TGTGCCAGCAGCCAGCGACAGGACTCCTTTTCCTCTGGAAACACCATATATTTT. Protein product: CASSQRQDSFSSGNTIYF.

The V call is TRBV10-3, the J call TRBJ1-2; 9 bases line up with TRBD1. Trimming at V came to 5 bases and at J to 5 bases, leaving 6 bases not matched to a gene. The germline V gene has CDR1 ENHRY and CDR2 SYGVKD. The CDR3 has 14 amino acids. The CDR3 sequence is CAISWEQGAYGYTF. The CDR3 nucleotides are TGTGCCATCAGTTGGGAACAGGGGGCTTATGGCTACACCTTC.

The CDR3 coding sequence is TGTGCCAGCAGTGCGGAGACAGGTGGAGGCAATGAGCAGTTCTTC. Protein sequence: CASSAETGGGNEQFF. J is TRBJ2-1 and V is TRBV6-4; tentative D call: TRBD1 (6 bases). This CDR3 is built from 15 residues. V was trimmed by 4 bases and J by 6 bases, leaving 16 bases between them. The germline V gene has CDR1 MRHNA and CDR2 SNTAGT.

The chain uses TRBV27 and TRBJ2-7, with D tentatively TRBD1 (6 bases). The CDR3 has 14 residues. V lost 6 bases and J 3 bases, leaving 15 bases between the germline ends. Germline V gene data show CDR1 as MNHEY and CDR2 as SMNVEV (reference sequence). In nucleotides, the CDR3 is TGTGCCAGCAGCCGACTCACAGGGCTCTACGAGCAGTACTTC. Translating gives CASSRLTGLYEQYF.

This chain connects TRBV27 to TRBJ2-3, with TRBD2 as a possible D gene (7 bases). CDR3 size: 14 residues. Deletions cut 6 bases from V and 5 bases from J, with 15 bases between. Germline loops: CDR1 MNHEY, CDR2 SMNVEV (reference sequence). The CDR3 DNA sequence: TGTGCCAGCAGCGCGGGGGCCGGGGGAGATACGCAGTATTTT. Amino acids: CASSAGAGGDTQYF.

This chain joins TRBV6-1 and TRBJ2-7; D is perhaps TRBD2 (6 bases). The CDR3 sequence is 13 residues long. V gave up 4 bases and J gave up 3 bases, with 10 bases separating them. In germline, CDR1 is MNHNS, CDR2 SASEGT. Here the CDR3 reads CASSVEGGYEQYF. CDR3 sequence (DNA): TGTGCCAGCAGTGTGGAGGGAGGCTACGAGCAGTACTTC.

The J gene is TRBJ1-5, the V gene TRBV5-4, with a possible D match to TRBD1 (5 bases). The V gene lost 0 bases and the J gene lost 1 base, with 5 bases spanning the gap. Germline V gene sequence: CDR1 SGHNT, CDR2 YYREEE (reference sequence). The CDR3 has 14 amino acids. The CDR3 nucleotides are TGTGCCAGCAGCTTGGCAGGGAGCAATCAGCCCCAGCATTTT. Its protein product is CASSLAGSNQPQHF.

The chain joins TRBV9 to TRBJ1-1, with D unresolved. CDR3 size: 13 residues. V gave up 4 bases and J gave up 3 bases, with 10 bases separating them. CDR1 is SGDLS and CDR2 is YYNGEE in the germline V gene. The CDR3 nucleotides are TGTGCCAGCAGCTCGAGGGATGACACTGAAGCTTTCTTT. Amino acid sequence: CASSSRDDTEAFF.

The V gene is TRBV5-8, the J gene TRBJ2-7, with D tentatively TRBD2 (5 bases). CDR1 SGHTS and CDR2 YDEGEE come from the germline V gene. The CDR3 runs to 15 residues. Trimming took off 2 bases at V and 0 bases at J, with 12 bases between the two ends. The DNA of the CDR3 is TGTGCCAGCAGCTTAAGGACTTATAGCTCCTACGAGCAGTACTTC. As protein: CASSLRTYSSYEQYF.

This chain uses TRBV5-4 with TRBJ2-1; D is perhaps TRBD1 (5 bases). Germline-derived CDR1 and CDR2 are SGHNT and YYREEE (reference sequence). The CDR3 contains 14 residues. Trimming left V 4 bases short and J 6 bases short, with 14 bases between. In DNA, the CDR3 is TGTGCCAGCAGCGCACCTTTTCAGGGCAATGAGCAGTTCTTC. Translated, it gives CASSAPFQGNEQFF.

The chain employs TRBV29-1 and TRBJ2-1; no clear D gene. Trimming shortened V by 4 bases and J by 7 bases, and 11 bases separated the two germline ends. This CDR3 spans 12 amino acids. Germline values: CDR1 SQVTM, CDR2 ANQGSEA. CDR3 sequence: CSVAVSLNEQFF. The CDR3 nucleotides are TGCAGCGTTGCCGTTAGCTTAAATGAGCAGTTCTTC.

CDR3 sequence reads: CAIRLAGGLTDTQYF. The CDR3 bases are TGTGCCATCAGGCTAGCGGGGGGCCTCACAGATACGCAGTATTTT. This sequence joins TRBV10-3 and TRBJ2-3, with 11 bases matching TRBD2. The V gene's germline CDR1 is ENHRY and CDR2 SYGVKD. This CDR3 has 15 amino acids. V lost 6 bases and J lost 2; bases outside the gene matches: 4.

The chain links TRBV19 to TRBJ1-5; no reliable D call. Germline CDR1 and CDR2: LNHDA and SQIVND (reference sequence). V was cut by 5 bases and J by 0 bases, with 14 bases left in between. The CDR3 length is 16 residues. The CDR3 spells CASSPTQRYSNQPQHF. In DNA form, the CDR3 reads TGTGCCAGTAGTCCCACCCAGAGGTATAGCAATCAGCCCCAGCATTTT.

The chain recombines TRBV29-1 with TRBJ2-5, with TRBD2 matching 10 bases. Trimming removed 3 bases from V and 6 bases from J; junction bases left unmatched: 10. The CDR3 spans 15 residues. Germline CDR1 SQVTM, CDR2 ANQGSEA. This CDR3 reads CSVDLGSGGGKTQYF. DNA for the CDR3: TGCAGCGTTGACTTGGGGAGCGGGGGGGGAAAGACCCAGTACTTC. Combining the CDR3 with reference TRBV29-1 and TRBJ2-5 gives the whole variable domain SAVISQKPSRDICQRGTSLTIQCQVDSQVTMMFWYRQQPGQSLTLIATANQGSEATYESGFVIDKFPISRPNLTFSTLTVSNMSPEDSSIYLCSVDLGSGGGKTQYFGPGTRLLVL.

The chain recombines TRBV5-1 with TRBJ1-5, with TRBD1 as a possible D gene (6 bases). The CDR3 totals 15 residues. CDR1 is SGHRS and CDR2 is YFSETQ in the germline V gene. Trimming shortened V by 4 bases and J by 4 bases, and 15 bases separated the two germline ends. In DNA, the CDR3 is TGCGCCAGCAGCCCTGAGGGGGTAGATAATCAGCCCCAGCATTTT. As protein: CASSPEGVDNQPQHF.

This chain links TRBV9 with TRBJ2-4; D is perhaps TRBD2 (7 bases). The CDR3 consists of 13 residues. V lost 0 bases and J lost 9, with 10 bases in between. Per germline, CDR1 SGDLS and CDR2 YYNGEE. CDR3 bases: TGTGCCAGCAGCGTAGAAGGGGGGGCCATTCAGTACTTC. Protein product: CASSVEGGAIQYF.